This is a list of T cell receptor beta chains from one sample in a study of blood T cell repertoires in COVID-19. Profiled with immunoSEQ multiplex PCR; TCRdb holds only in-frame clones, not every one. The sample shows about 210,000 clones, about three quarters of them seen only once. The source material was peripheral blood. The receptors shown here come from a woman in her seventies with acute or convalescent COVID-19. Each CDR3 is given with its conserved first and last residue. A D gene is named only where the DNA matches it firmly. Not all rows give a size; the values are once, few, many and, for expanded clones, a class.

14 TRBJ2-5 - TRBV19 - CASSRGGNQETQYF TGTGCCAGCAGTAGGGGGGGGAACCAAGAGACCCAGTACTTC
14 TRBJ1-2 - TRBV30 few CAWSVSSRAGGYTF TGTGCCTGGAGTGTAAGCTCCAGGGCCGGTGGCTACACCTTC
15 TRBJ2-3 TRBD1 TRBV5-6 - CASSLDIEGANTQYF TGTGCCAGCAGCCTAGATATTGAGGGGGCAAATACGCAGTATTTT
14 TRBJ2-5 TRBD2 TRBV5-6 - CASSLASGLVTQYF TGTGCCAGCAGCTTGGCTAGCGGGCTGGTGACCCAGTACTTC
15 TRBJ1-1 - TRBV1 - CTSSLQTWGEAEAFF TGCACCAGCAGCCTCCAGACGTGGGGGGAGGCTGAAGCTTTCTTT
12 TRBJ2-1 TRBD1 TRBV12-3/TRBV12-4 - CASSYRGSEQFF TGTGCCAGCAGCTACAGGGGAAGTGAGCAGTTCTTC
18 TRBJ1-4 - TRBV21-1 - CASSKPGDNSATNEKLFF TGTGCCAGCAGCAAACCAGGGGACAACTCCGCAACTAATGAAAAACTGTTTTTT
14 TRBJ2-2 TRBD2 TRBV24-1 - CATAGLAGSGELFF TGTGCCACCGCGGGACTAGCGGGGAGCGGGGAGCTGTTTTTT
14 TRBJ1-1 TRBD1 TRBV6-5 - CASSIQGADTEAFF TGTGCCAGCAGTATACAGGGGGCGGACACTGAAGCTTTCTTT
14 TRBJ2-3 - TRBV5-4 - CASSWGTSTDTQYF TGTGCCAGCAGCTGGGGGACTAGCACAGATACGCAGTATTTT
14 TRBJ2-2 TRBD2 TRBV13 few CASTQRDSLGELFF TGTGCCAGCACTCAGCGGGATTCTTTGGGGGAGCTGTTTTTT
17 TRBJ2-3 TRBD2 TRBV19 - CASSIDQGGVGADTQYF TGTGCCAGTAGTATAGATCAGGGAGGGGTAGGGGCGGATACGCAGTATTTT
12 TRBJ2-1 - TRBV5-1 few CASSLGVNEQFF TGCGCCAGCAGCTTGGGCGTCAATGAGCAGTTCTTC
15 TRBJ2-2 - TRBV3-1/TRBV3-2 few CASSQVQMNTGELFF TGTGCCAGCAGCCAAGTCCAGATGAACACCGGGGAGCTGTTTTTT
17 TRBJ2-5 TRBD2 TRBV11-2 - CASSLDWLAGDQETQYF TGTGCCAGCAGCTTAGATTGGTTAGCGGGGGACCAAGAGACCCAGTACTTC
12 TRBJ1-1 - TRBV18 - CASSLANTEAFF TGTGCCAGCTCTCTAGCAAACACTGAAGCTTTCTTT
15 TRBJ1-4 - TRBV5-1 - CASSSTGSPNEKLFF TGCGCCAGCAGCTCAACCGGGAGCCCTAATGAAAAACTGTTTTTT
16 TRBJ2-6 - TRBV19 - CASSPPPSSGANVLTF TGTGCCAGTAGTCCCCCCCCCAGCTCTGGGGCCAACGTCCTGACTTTC
13 TRBJ1-6 - TRBV12-3/TRBV12-4 - CASRLGGNSPLHF TGTGCCAGCAGGCTCGGGGGAAATTCACCCCTCCACTTT
10 TRBJ1-1 - TRBV29-1 - CSVVSGWAFF TGCAGCGTTGTAAGCGGTTGGGCTTTCTTT